A selection of T cell receptor beta chains follows, all from one sample in a study of yellow fever vaccine responses in identical twins. One entry per CDR3 protein results from TCRdb running MiXCR on the RT-PCR reads. This repertoire shows fewer than 35,000 distinct CDR3 sequences, 60% found once; its top ten account for 4.5% to 5%. The sequencing used T cells from blood (PBMCs), unsorted or a sorted subset (not recorded which), collected before or after yellow fever vaccination (not recorded which). These receptors were obtained from a woman aged 18 to 35 who received the yellow fever vaccine. The CDR3 runs from the conserved cysteine through the conserved F or W. Each record gives: CDR3 length, V gene, D gene, clone size, J gene, CDR3 protein, CDR3 DNA. The D gene is left open where the match is weak. Clone size appears in some rows only: once, few, many, or a class for an expanded clone.

len: 12; v_gene: TRBV11-1; d_gene: TRBD1; abundance: -; j_gene: TRBJ2-1; CDR3aa: CASRTGLAEQFF; CDR3nt: TGTGCCAGCAGGACAGGGTTGGCTGAGCAGTTCTTC
len: 15; v_gene: TRBV7-9; d_gene: -; abundance: -; j_gene: TRBJ1-1; CDR3aa: CASSPRAMVNTEAFF; CDR3nt: TGTGCCAGCAGCCCTCGTGCCATGGTGAACACTGAAGCTTTCTTT
len: 15; v_gene: TRBV7-9; d_gene: TRBD1; abundance: -; j_gene: TRBJ1-1; CDR3aa: CASSPGDRVNTEAFF; CDR3nt: TGTGCCAGCAGCCCAGGCGACAGGGTGAACACTGAAGCTTTCTTT
len: 12; v_gene: TRBV27; d_gene: -; abundance: -; j_gene: TRBJ1-6; CDR3aa: CASREWNSPLHF; CDR3nt: TGTGCCAGCAGGGAGTGGAATTCACCCCTCCACTTT
len: 14; v_gene: TRBV12-3/TRBV12-4; d_gene: TRBD2; abundance: -; j_gene: TRBJ2-7; CDR3aa: CASGRVAGHGSEYF; CDR3nt: TGTGCCAGCGGACGGGTAGCGGGACACGGTTCGGAGTACTTC
len: 13; v_gene: TRBV3-1; d_gene: -; abundance: -; j_gene: TRBJ2-1; CDR3aa: CASSQRGYNEQFF; CDR3nt: TGTGCCAGCAGCCAGAGGGGGTACAATGAGCAGTTCTTC
len: 12; v_gene: TRBV5-1; d_gene: -; abundance: -; j_gene: TRBJ2-3; CDR3aa: CASSLEVDTQYF; CDR3nt: TGCGCCAGCAGCTTGGAGGTCGATACGCAGTATTTT
len: 12; v_gene: TRBV19; d_gene: -; abundance: -; j_gene: TRBJ1-2; CDR3aa: CASTAGNYGYTF; CDR3nt: TGTGCCAGTACCGCAGGGAACTATGGCTACACCTTC
len: 14; v_gene: TRBV29-1; d_gene: -; abundance: -; j_gene: TRBJ1-1; CDR3aa: CSVPDRSRNTEAFF; CDR3nt: TGCAGCGTGCCTGACAGATCTAGGAACACTGAAGCTTTCTTT
len: 19; v_gene: TRBV5-2; d_gene: -; abundance: -; j_gene: TRBJ2-6; CDR3aa: CASTLIRGRNHSGANVLTF; CDR3nt: TGTGCCAGCACCTTGATCAGGGGACGGAATCACTCTGGGGCCAACGTCCTGACTTTC
len: 13; v_gene: TRBV10-1; d_gene: -; abundance: once; j_gene: TRBJ1-2; CDR3aa: CASSESGFYGYTF; CDR3nt: TGCGCCAGCAGTGAGTCCGGTTTCTATGGCTACACCTTC
len: 15; v_gene: TRBV2; d_gene: TRBD2; abundance: -; j_gene: TRBJ2-4; CDR3aa: CASRVTSGGVNIQYF; CDR3nt: TGTGCCAGCAGAGTAACTAGCGGGGGGGTTAACATTCAGTACTTC
len: 16; v_gene: TRBV4-3; d_gene: TRBD2; abundance: -; j_gene: TRBJ2-5; CDR3aa: CASSQVPSGRDETQYF; CDR3nt: TGCGCCAGCAGCCAAGTTCCTAGCGGGAGGGACGAGACCCAGTACTTC
len: 18; v_gene: TRBV12-3/TRBV12-4; d_gene: TRBD2; abundance: -; j_gene: TRBJ2-3; CDR3aa: CASIYPVGTSNNTDTQYF; CDR3nt: TGTGCCAGCATCTACCCTGTTGGGACTAGCAATAACACAGATACGCAGTATTTT
len: 13; v_gene: TRBV6-1; d_gene: -; abundance: once; j_gene: TRBJ1-6; CDR3aa: CASRVQGNSPLHF; CDR3nt: TGTGCCAGCAGAGTCCAGGGGAATTCACCCCTCCACTTT
len: 13; v_gene: TRBV10-1; d_gene: -; abundance: few; j_gene: TRBJ2-7; CDR3aa: CASSRGLNYEQYF; CDR3nt: TGCGCCAGCAGTAGGGGGTTAAACTACGAGCAGTACTTC
len: 16; v_gene: TRBV9; d_gene: -; abundance: -; j_gene: TRBJ2-1; CDR3aa: CASTTQQVSSYNEQFF; CDR3nt: TGTGCCAGCACCACACAACAGGTTAGCTCCTACAATGAGCAGTTCTTC